This TCR beta chain was retrieved from a study of early T cells in non-severe SARS-CoV-2 infection. About the research overall: Sequencing was performed on bulk RNA from unsorted whole blood, leaving chains unpaired.

The CDR3 length is 12 residues. Study-level results: VDJdb-based annotation leaned toward anti-spike CD8 responses and missed private and CD4 specificities.

This clonotype was counted ten times or more. What it recognizes is unknown. One end of the junction is discordant with germline, which a read error may explain. Individual cDNA molecules received unique molecular identifiers. TCRdb recomputed calls from the 5' RACE reads with MiXCR, one row per CDR3 protein. This table holds 60,000 to 75,000 distinct CDR3 sequences, roughly 4.5% found once. The clonotype was recovered from an adult who was a healthcare worker with PCR-confirmed SARS-CoV-2 infection or an uninfected control (not recorded which). The donor label of this sample is uncertain. The sample here was whole blood, taken at baseline. V gene TRBV23-1 combines with J gene TRBJ1-4; D not resolved. TRBV23-1 is reported as an ORF; its role is uncertain. CDR3 amino acids: CASSLFRNEKLF. CDR3 sequence (DNA): TGCGCCAGCAGTCTGTTCCGAAATGAAAAACTGTTT.